The rows below give T cell receptor beta chains drawn from one sample of a study of T-cell reconstitution after alpha-beta-depleted transplantation in children. TCRdb fed the PCR reads into MiXCR, producing one record per CDR3 protein. The table lists around 960,000 distinct CDR3 sequences, about 26% of them singletons. This material consisted of PBMCs, mostly from graft donor cells, taken 360 days after TCRalphabeta/CD19-depleted stem cell transplant. These receptors were collected from a boy in the first two years of life who had a stem cell transplant for SCID, so the T cells may come from the graft donor. CDR3s include the opening cysteine and the closing phenylalanine or tryptophan. The D gene is left open where the match is weak. Clone size is stated in some rows and not others, as once, few, many or a class when expanded.

cdr3_aa cdr3_nt d_call clone_size cdr3_length j_call v_call
CASSYPGDTEAFF TGTGCCAGCAGTTATCCGGGGGACACTGAAGCTTTCTTT - few 13 TRBJ1-1 TRBV6-5
CASSPHDAGELFF TGTGCCAGCAGCCCCCATGATGCCGGGGAGCTGTTTTTT - few 13 TRBJ2-2 TRBV9
CASSLLLHTDTQYF TGCGCCAGCAGCTTATTGCTCCACACAGATACGCAGTATTTT - - 14 TRBJ2-3 TRBV5-1
CASSLVGATAPFF TGCGCCAGCAGCTTGGTAGGGGCAACCGCCCCGTTCTTC - - 13 TRBJ2-1 TRBV5-1
CASSYPRDRVLETQYF TGTGCCAGCAGTTACCCCCGGGACAGGGTGTTAGAGACCCAGTACTTC TRBD1 few 16 TRBJ2-5 TRBV28
CASSPLRQSSSGNTIYF TGTGCCAGCAGCCCACTGCGACAGTCATCCTCTGGAAACACCATATATTTT - - 17 TRBJ1-3 TRBV6-1
CAISESSGGETQYF TGTGCCATCAGTGAGTCGAGTGGGGGAGAGACCCAGTACTTC - - 14 TRBJ2-5 TRBV10-3
CSVGGATGGSYNEQFF TGCAGCGTTGGGGGAGCGACAGGGGGGTCCTACAATGAGCAGTTCTTC TRBD1 - 16 TRBJ2-1 TRBV29-1
CASSYQGVEAFF TGTGCCAGCAGTTACCAGGGGGTTGAAGCTTTCTTT TRBD1 - 12 TRBJ1-1 TRBV6-6
CASSPGGRAFGYTEAFF TGCGCCAGCAGCCCCGGCGGCAGAGCTTTTGGGTACACTGAAGCTTTCTTT - - 17 TRBJ1-1 TRBV5-1
CASSQGPGDYNEQFF TGTGCCAGCTCTCAAGGGCCAGGTGACTACAATGAGCAGTTCTTC - - 15 TRBJ2-1 TRBV2
CSASSRGADTQYF TGCAGTGCTAGCTCGAGGGGAGCAGATACGCAGTATTTT - once 13 TRBJ2-3 TRBV20-1
CASSLVAGIIEQYF TGTGCCAGCAGTTTAGTAGCAGGGATCATCGAGCAGTACTTC - - 14 TRBJ2-7 TRBV12-3/TRBV12-4
CSARIGDYYYNEQFF TGCAGTGCTAGGATAGGGGACTATTACTACAATGAGCAGTTCTTC TRBD2 few 15 TRBJ2-1 TRBV20-1
CAERLADTQYF TGTGCCGAGCGACTTGCGGATACGCAGTATTTT - - 11 TRBJ2-3 TRBV28
CASSKASASGGVDTQYF TGTGCCAGCAGCAAAGCGTCGGCTAGCGGGGGTGTAGATACGCAGTATTTT - - 17 TRBJ2-3 TRBV21-1
CASKGGRGTDTQYF TGTGCCAGCAAGGGGGGCAGGGGCACAGATACGCAGTATTTT - - 14 TRBJ2-3 TRBV12-3/TRBV12-4
CASRDRTQFF TGTGCCAGCAGGGACAGGACCCAGTTCTTC TRBD1 few 10 TRBJ2-1 TRBV2
CASSQGSGSLEKLFF TGCGCCAGCAGCCAAGGTTCGGGCAGTCTTGAAAAACTGTTTTTT - - 15 TRBJ1-4 TRBV4-3
CASSLSGTKAYGYTF TGCGCCAGCAGCTTATCCGGGACTAAGGCCTATGGCTACACCTTC - many 15 TRBJ1-2 TRBV5-1
CASSEGGSPYEQYF TGCGCCAGCAGTGAGGGGGGGTCGCCCTACGAGCAGTACTTC - - 14 TRBJ2-7 TRBV10-2
CASSSVFETQYF TGCGCCAGCAGCTCGGTATTCGAGACCCAGTACTTC - few 12 TRBJ2-5 TRBV5-1
CSARVGTGYYNEQFF TGCAGTGCTAGAGTCGGGACAGGGTACTACAATGAGCAGTTCTTC TRBD1 few 15 TRBJ2-1 TRBV20-1
CASSSHPTGFQPQHF TGTGCCAGCAGTTCACACCCCACAGGGTTCCAGCCCCAGCATTTT - - 15 TRBJ1-5 TRBV12-3/TRBV12-4
CASSPGQTENEKLFF TGCGCCAGCAGCCCCGGACAGACTGAAAATGAAAAACTGTTTTTT - - 15 TRBJ1-4 TRBV5-1
CASSPPSGGLYNEQFF TGTGCCAGCAGCCCCCCCAGCGGGGGACTCTACAATGAGCAGTTCTTC TRBD2 - 16 TRBJ2-1 TRBV9